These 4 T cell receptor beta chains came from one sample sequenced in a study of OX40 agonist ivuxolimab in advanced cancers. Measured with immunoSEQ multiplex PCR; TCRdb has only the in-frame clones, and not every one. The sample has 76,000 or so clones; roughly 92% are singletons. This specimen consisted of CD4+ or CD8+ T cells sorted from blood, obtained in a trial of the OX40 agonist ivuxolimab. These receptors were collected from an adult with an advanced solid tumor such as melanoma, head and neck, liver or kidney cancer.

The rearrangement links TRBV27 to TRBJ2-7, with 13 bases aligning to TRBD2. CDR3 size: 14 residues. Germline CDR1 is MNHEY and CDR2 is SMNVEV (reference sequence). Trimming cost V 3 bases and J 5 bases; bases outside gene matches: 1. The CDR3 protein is CASSFGTSGNEQYF. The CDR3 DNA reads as TGTGCCAGCAGTTTCGGGACTAGCGGGAACGAGCAGTACTTC.

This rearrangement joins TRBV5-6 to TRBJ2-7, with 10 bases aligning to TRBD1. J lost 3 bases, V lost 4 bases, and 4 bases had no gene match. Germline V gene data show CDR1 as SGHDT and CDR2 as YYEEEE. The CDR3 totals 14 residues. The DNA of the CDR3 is TGTGCCAGCAGCCCGGGACAGGGGTTCTACGAGCAGTACTTC. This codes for CASSPGQGFYEQYF.

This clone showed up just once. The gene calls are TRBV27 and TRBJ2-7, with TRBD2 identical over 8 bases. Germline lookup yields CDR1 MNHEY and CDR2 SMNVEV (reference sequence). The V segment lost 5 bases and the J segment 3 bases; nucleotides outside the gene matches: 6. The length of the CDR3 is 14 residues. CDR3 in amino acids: CASSPAGTSYEQYF. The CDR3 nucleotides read TGTGCCAGCAGTCCTGCTGGGACTAGCTACGAGCAGTACTTC.

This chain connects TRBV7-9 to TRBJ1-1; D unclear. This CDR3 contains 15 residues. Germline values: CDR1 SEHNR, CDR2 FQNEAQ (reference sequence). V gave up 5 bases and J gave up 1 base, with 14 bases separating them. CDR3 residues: CASSPRTATNTEAFF. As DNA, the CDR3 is TGTGCCAGCAGCCCCCGGACCGCAACGAACACTGAAGCTTTCTTT. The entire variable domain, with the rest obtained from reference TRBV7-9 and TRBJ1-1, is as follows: DTGVSQNPRHKITKRGQNVTFRCDPISEHNRLYWYRQTLGQGPEFLTYFQNEAQLEKSRLLSDRFSAERPKGSFSTLEIQRTEQGDSAMYLCASSPRTATNTEAFFGQGTRLTVV.